Listed below are T cell receptor beta chains from one sample, sequenced in a study of response to subunit inactivated influenza vaccine. TCRdb re-called the RT-PCR reads through MiXCR, storing one row per CDR3 protein. Among approximately 530,000 distinct CDR3 sequences, under 15% were seen once, and the ten largest hold around 13%. The sequencing here drew on PBMCs from blood, taken roughly 47 days after vaccination. The receptors were gathered from a man aged 50 or older who received an inactivated influenza vaccine. Each CDR3 is given with its conserved first and last residue.

J gene	V gene	CDR3 protein
TRBJ2-4	TRBV7-9	CASSSGLGGNIQYF
TRBJ2-7	TRBV2	CASSPRARSSYEQYF
TRBJ2-1	TRBV6-5	CASSYMTGGKNEQFF
TRBJ2-7	TRBV20-1	CSARGQKRRYF
TRBJ2-1	TRBV7-2	CASSLYGGISYNEQFF
TRBJ2-1	TRBV10-3	CAISVLEGYNEQFF
TRBJ2-1	TRBV6-1	CASGRAKDRYNEQFF
TRBJ2-3	TRBV11-2	CASSTGLKGAQYF
TRBJ2-7	TRBV6-1	CASSEATSRPHF
TRBJ2-3	TRBV29-1	CSVENRGRVTDTQYF
TRBJ2-1	TRBV7-3	CASSPGVFDEQFF
TRBJ2-1	TRBV6-1	CASSPSGSYAAEQFF
TRBJ2-3	TRBV20-1	CSAKDTANTDTQYF
TRBJ2-1	TRBV10-3	CAISGQSSYNEQFF
TRBJ2-7	TRBV2	CASRVQSYEQYF
TRBJ1-4	TRBV6-1	CASAGQWDEKLFF
TRBJ2-1	TRBV7-9	CASSLSVANEQFF
TRBJ2-2	TRBV7-9	CASSPIYRDRNTGELFF
TRBJ1-1	TRBV4-3	CASSHKQGNTEAFF
TRBJ1-1	TRBV5-1	CASRLDLQNTEAFF
TRBJ1-1	TRBV3-1	CASSQVTSLKNTEAFF
TRBJ1-3	TRBV12-3/TRBV12-4	CASSFWQGASSGNTIYF
TRBJ2-1	TRBV2	CARPKLAGGIDEQFF
TRBJ1-2	TRBV11-2	CASTTVGIGENYGYTF
TRBJ1-2	TRBV20-1	CSARDSIQKIYGYTF
TRBJ2-1	TRBV12-3/TRBV12-4	CASSQDRGTLNEQFF
TRBJ2-7	TRBV20-1	CSASSTETYEQYF
TRBJ2-7	TRBV12-3/TRBV12-4	CASTRGLFPYEQYF
TRBJ2-5	TRBV6-1	CASSQWGAWFDGQAYQETQYF
TRBJ2-3	TRBV5-1	CASKRETSTDTQYF
TRBJ2-5	TRBV19	CASSIGTGTVETQYF
TRBJ2-7	TRBV11-3	CASSAHPGRQYEQYF
TRBJ2-1	TRBV7-2	CASSLFREQFF
TRBJ2-3	TRBV7-2	CASSEGLVADTQYF
TRBJ2-3	TRBV7-2	CASSFSPDTQYF
TRBJ1-4	TRBV4-1	CASSHSPTWNEKLFF
TRBJ2-1	TRBV4-2	CASSQGIGNEQFF
TRBJ2-1	TRBV7-3	CASSRNQGGEYNEQFF
TRBJ2-4	TRBV4-3	CASSQDSAGSAKNIQYF
TRBJ2-2	TRBV10-3	CAIKGVGNTGELFF
TRBJ2-7	TRBV7-9	CASSLKAAPSYEQYF
TRBJ1-1	TRBV19	CASSTRRGARTEAFF
TRBJ2-7	TRBV4-3	CASSQTLAGGYEQYF
TRBJ2-7	TRBV5-5	CASSLAFEGDPDEQYF
TRBJ2-1	TRBV7-2	CASSSPGPDFSYNEQFF
TRBJ1-1	TRBV20-1	CSARDLRGMNTEAFF
TRBJ2-5	TRBV24-1	CATSDLTGGRETQYF
TRBJ2-7	TRBV5-1	CASSPHGLYEQYF
TRBJ1-1	TRBV28	CASSPRRGRPSNTEAFF
TRBJ1-1	TRBV6-4	CASSRDAGVTEAFF
TRBJ2-1	TRBV20-1	CSAKKRTSSYNEQFF
TRBJ2-7	TRBV4-2	CASSQSPAAYEQYF
TRBJ1-6	TRBV6-5	CASSFSGTISSYNSPLHF
TRBJ2-7	TRBV5-1	CASSPGWGTYEQYF
TRBJ2-7	TRBV4-1	CASSQDTERGPGLYEQYF
TRBJ2-2	TRBV28	CASSLLVGPTGELFF
TRBJ2-1	TRBV11-2	CASNMLVAGGGNEQFF